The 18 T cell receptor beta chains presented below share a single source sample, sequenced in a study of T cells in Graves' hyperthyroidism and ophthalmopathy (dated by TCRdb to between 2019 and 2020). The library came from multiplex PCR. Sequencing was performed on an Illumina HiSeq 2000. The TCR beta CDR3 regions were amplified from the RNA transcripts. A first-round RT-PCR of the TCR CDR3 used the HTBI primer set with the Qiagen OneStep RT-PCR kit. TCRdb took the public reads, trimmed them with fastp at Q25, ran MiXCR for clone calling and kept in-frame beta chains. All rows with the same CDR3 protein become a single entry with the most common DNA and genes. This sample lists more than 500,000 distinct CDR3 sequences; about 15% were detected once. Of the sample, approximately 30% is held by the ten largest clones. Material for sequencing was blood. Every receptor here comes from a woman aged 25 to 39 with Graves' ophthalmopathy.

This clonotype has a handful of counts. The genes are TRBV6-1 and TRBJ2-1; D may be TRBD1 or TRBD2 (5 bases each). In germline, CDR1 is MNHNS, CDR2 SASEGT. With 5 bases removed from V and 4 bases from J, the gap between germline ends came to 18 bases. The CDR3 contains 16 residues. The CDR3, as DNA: TGTGCCAGCAGTTCTCCAAACCACGGGGCATACAATGAGCAGTTCTTC. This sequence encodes CASSSPNHGAYNEQFF.

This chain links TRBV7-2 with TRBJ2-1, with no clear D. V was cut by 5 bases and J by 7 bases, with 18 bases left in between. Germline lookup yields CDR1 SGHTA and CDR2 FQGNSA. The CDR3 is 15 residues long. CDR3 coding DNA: TGTGCCAGCAGCGGGCAAAGTAGATCGTTTAATGAGCAGTTCTTC. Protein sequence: CASSGQSRSFNEQFF.

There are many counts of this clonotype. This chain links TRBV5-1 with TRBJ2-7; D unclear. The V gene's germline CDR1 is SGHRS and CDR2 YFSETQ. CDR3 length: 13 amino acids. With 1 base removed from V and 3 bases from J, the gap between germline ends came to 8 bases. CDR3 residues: CASSLRSNYEQYF. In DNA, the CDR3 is TGCGCCAGCAGCTTGCGGAGCAACTACGAGCAGTACTTC.

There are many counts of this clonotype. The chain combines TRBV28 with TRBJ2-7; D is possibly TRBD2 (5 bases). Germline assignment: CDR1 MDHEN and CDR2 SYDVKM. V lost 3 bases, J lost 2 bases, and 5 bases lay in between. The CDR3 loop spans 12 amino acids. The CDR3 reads CASSLEAYEQYF. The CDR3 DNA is TGTGCCAGCAGTTTGGAGGCCTACGAGCAGTACTTC.

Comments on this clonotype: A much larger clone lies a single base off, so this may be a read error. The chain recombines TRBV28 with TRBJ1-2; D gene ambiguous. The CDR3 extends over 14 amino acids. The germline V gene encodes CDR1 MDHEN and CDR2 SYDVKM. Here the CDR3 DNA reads TGTGCCAGCAGTTTACCCCTTGATAACTATGGCCACACCTTC. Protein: CASSLPLDNYGHTF.

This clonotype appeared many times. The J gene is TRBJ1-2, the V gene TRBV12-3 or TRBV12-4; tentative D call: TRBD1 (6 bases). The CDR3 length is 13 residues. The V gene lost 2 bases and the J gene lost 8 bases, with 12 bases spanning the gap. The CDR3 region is CASSLIGGSGYTF. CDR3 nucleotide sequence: TGTGCCAGCAGTTTAATAGGGGGAAGCGGCTACACCTTC.

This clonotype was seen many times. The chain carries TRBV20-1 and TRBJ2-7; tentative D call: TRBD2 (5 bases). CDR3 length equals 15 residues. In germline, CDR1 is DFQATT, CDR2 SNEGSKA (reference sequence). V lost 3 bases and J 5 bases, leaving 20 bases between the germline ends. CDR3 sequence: CSARPSARARNEQYF. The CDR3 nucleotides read TGCAGTGCTAGGCCCTCCGCGCGGGCGCGGAACGAGCAGTACTTC.

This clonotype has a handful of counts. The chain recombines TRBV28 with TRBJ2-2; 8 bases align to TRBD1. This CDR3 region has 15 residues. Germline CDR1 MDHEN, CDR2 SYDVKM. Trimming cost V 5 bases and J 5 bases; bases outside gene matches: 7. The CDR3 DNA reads TGTGCCAGCAGTGCCACAGGGGGTGGAACCGGGGAGCTGTTTTTT. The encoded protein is CASSATGGGTGELFF.

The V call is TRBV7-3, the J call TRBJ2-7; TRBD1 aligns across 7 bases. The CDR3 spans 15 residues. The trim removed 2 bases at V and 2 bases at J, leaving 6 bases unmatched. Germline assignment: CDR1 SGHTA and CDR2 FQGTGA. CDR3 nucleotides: TGTGCCAGCAGCTTAGTTGAGACAGGGACCTACGAGCAGTACTTC. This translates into CASSLVETGTYEQYF.

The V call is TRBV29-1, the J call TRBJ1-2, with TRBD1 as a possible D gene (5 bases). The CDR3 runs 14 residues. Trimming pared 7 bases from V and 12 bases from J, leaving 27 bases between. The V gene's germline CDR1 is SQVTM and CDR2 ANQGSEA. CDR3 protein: CSGGDRPFSISDTF. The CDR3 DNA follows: TGCAGCGGTGGGGACCGCCCCTTCTCTATATCTGACACCTTC.

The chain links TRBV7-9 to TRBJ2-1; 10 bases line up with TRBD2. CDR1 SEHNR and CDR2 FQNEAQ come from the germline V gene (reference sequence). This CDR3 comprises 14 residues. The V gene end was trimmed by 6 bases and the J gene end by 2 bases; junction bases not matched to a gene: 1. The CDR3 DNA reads TGTGCCAGCAGGAGCGGGAGGGCCTACAATGAGCAGTTCTTC. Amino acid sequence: CASRSGRAYNEQFF. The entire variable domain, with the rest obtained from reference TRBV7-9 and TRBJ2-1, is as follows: DTGVSQNPRHKITKRGQNVTFRCDPISEHNRLYWYRQTLGQGPEFLTYFQNEAQLEKSRLLSDRFSAERPKGSFSTLEIQRTEQGDSAMYLCASRSGRAYNEQFFGPGTRLTVL.

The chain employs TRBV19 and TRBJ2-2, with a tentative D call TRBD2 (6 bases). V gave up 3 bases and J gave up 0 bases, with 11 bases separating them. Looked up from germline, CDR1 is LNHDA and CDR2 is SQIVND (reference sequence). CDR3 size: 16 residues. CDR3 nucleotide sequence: TGTGCCAGTAGTATTGGGTGGGGGGCGAACACCGGGGAGCTGTTTTTT. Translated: CASSIGWGANTGELFF.

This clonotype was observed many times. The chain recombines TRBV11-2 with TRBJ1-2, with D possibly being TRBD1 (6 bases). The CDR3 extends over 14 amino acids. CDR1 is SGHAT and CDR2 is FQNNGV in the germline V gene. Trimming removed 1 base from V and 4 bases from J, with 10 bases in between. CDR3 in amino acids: CASSLVVTGYGYTF. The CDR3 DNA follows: TGTGCCAGCAGCTTAGTAGTGACAGGCTATGGCTACACCTTC.

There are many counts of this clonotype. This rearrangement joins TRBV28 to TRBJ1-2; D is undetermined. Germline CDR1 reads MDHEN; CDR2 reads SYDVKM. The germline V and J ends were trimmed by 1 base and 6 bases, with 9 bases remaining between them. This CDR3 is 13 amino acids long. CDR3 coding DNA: TGTGCCAGCAGTTTATTGTTAGTTGATGGCTACACCTTC. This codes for CASSLLLVDGYTF.

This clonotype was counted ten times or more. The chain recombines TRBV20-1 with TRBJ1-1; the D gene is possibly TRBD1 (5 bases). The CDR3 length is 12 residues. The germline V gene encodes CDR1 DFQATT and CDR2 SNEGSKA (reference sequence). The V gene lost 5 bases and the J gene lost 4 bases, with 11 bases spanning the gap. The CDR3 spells CSAERGATEAFF. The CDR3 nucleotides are TGCAGTGCTGAGCGAGGGGCCACTGAAGCTTTCTTT.

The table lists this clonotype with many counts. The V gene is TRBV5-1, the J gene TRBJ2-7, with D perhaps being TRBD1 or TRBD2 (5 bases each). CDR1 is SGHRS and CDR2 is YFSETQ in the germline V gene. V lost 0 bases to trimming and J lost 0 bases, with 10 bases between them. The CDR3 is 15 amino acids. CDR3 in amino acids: CASSLAAGSSYEQYF. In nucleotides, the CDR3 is TGCGCCAGCAGCTTGGCGGCAGGGAGCTCCTACGAGCAGTACTTC.

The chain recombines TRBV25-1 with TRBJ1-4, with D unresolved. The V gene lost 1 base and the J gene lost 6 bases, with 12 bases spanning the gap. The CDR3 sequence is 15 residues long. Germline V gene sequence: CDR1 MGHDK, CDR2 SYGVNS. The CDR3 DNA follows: TGTGCCAGCAGTGAATTGGGATTAGCGGATGAAAAACTGTTTTTT. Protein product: CASSELGLADEKLFF.

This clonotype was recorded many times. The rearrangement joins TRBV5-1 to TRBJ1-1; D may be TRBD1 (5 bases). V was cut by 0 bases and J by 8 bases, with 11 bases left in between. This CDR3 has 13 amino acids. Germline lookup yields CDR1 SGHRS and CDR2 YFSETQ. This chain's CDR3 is CASSLDRLGEAFF. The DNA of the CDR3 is TGCGCCAGCAGCTTGGACAGGCTAGGAGAAGCTTTCTTT.